This T cell receptor (beta chain) was documented in a study of blood T cell repertoires in COVID-19. Study at large: The samples span acute and convalescent COVID-19 from the United States, Italy and Spain. PBMCs, B-cell-depleted T cells, or T cells were the source of the cDNA or gDNA that made up the material.

Per the original methods: Amplifying reference gene primers gave estimates of nucleated cell counts. Produced via immunoSEQ multiplex PCR; TCRdb's table is partial and in-frame only. That table is the source of V, J and clone size, and D and trimming were worked out from the DNA. Among 160,000 or so clones listed, roughly 90% were seen once. The V end was cut by 5 bases, the J end by 5 bases, with 10 bases between. The CDR3 is 13 amino acids. Germline-derived CDR1 and CDR2 are SGHTA and FQGNSA. This receptor was obtained from a man in his fifties or sixties with acute or convalescent COVID-19. The specimen sequenced was peripheral blood. The rearrangement links TRBV7-2 to TRBJ1-5; D unresolved. CDR3 sequence: CASSVNGDQPQHF. CDR3 nucleotides: TGTGCCAGCAGCGTCAACGGGGATCAGCCCCAGCATTTT.